This is a list of T cell receptor beta chains from one sample in a study of molecular identifiers for immune sequencing clone quantification. One entry per CDR3 protein results from TCRdb running MiXCR on the PCR reads. This table has under 800,000 distinct CDR3 sequences, about 25% appearing once. The sequencing sample was made of naive CD8+ T cells from blood, with Jurkat cell RNA spiked in. These receptors all stem from a human donor in good health. Some libraries in this study had Jurkat cell RNA spiked in. CDR3s include the opening cysteine and the closing phenylalanine or tryptophan. A D gene is named only where the DNA matches it firmly. Clone size is stated in some rows and not others, as once, few, many or a class when expanded.

DNA: TGTGCCAGCAGCCTTTACAGGGTCACAGATGCGCAGTATTTT; CDR3: CASSLYRVTDAQYF; size: NA; V: TRBV6-5; J: TRBJ2-3; D: NA
DNA: TGTGCCAGCAGTTACGGACAGGGGGCCGTTGAGCAGTTCTTC; CDR3: CASSYGQGAVEQFF; size: NA; V: TRBV6-5; J: TRBJ2-1; D: TRBD1
DNA: TGCAGTGCTAGACCCGATTGGGCGAATTCACCCCTCCACTTT; CDR3: CSARPDWANSPLHF; size: few; V: TRBV20-1; J: TRBJ1-6; D: NA
DNA: TGTGCCATCACCCCGGGACTAGCGGCAGATACGCAGTATTTT; CDR3: CAITPGLAADTQYF; size: many; V: TRBV10-3; J: TRBJ2-3; D: TRBD2
DNA: TGTGCCAGCAGCTCCGGTCCGGGAACAGATACGCAGTATTTT; CDR3: CASSSGPGTDTQYF; size: NA; V: TRBV6-6; J: TRBJ2-3; D: NA
DNA: TGTGCCAGTTCCCCGTCGTCGGAGGGGCCCTGGGGTACGCAGTATTTT; CDR3: CASSPSSEGPWGTQYF; size: many; V: TRBV12-3/TRBV12-4; J: TRBJ2-3; D: NA
DNA: TGTGCCAGCTCAACGGGTTTAGCGGGAGGTGGAACAGATACGCAGTATTTT; CDR3: CASSTGLAGGGTDTQYF; size: few; V: TRBV18; J: TRBJ2-3; D: TRBD2
DNA: TGTGCCAGCAGTGACTTCGGCAGGAACACTGAAGCTTTCTTT; CDR3: CASSDFGRNTEAFF; size: NA; V: TRBV6-2/TRBV6-3; J: TRBJ1-1; D: NA
DNA: TGTGCCAGCAGCTTACTAGCGGTTAGCACAGATACGCAGTATTTT; CDR3: CASSLLAVSTDTQYF; size: many; V: TRBV7-9; J: TRBJ2-3; D: TRBD2
DNA: TGTGCCAGCACCCCAGTGGGGGGGATTTACGAGCAGTACTTC; CDR3: CASTPVGGIYEQYF; size: many; V: TRBV7-9; J: TRBJ2-7; D: TRBD2
DNA: TGTGCCAGCAGCTCACCTCGTACAGGGGGGGTACTTGGAAAACTGTTTTTT; CDR3: CASSSPRTGGVLGKLFF; size: NA; V: TRBV7-9; J: TRBJ1-4; D: TRBD1
DNA: TGTGCCAGCAGCTTGGAATGGGACACTGAAGCTTTCTTT; CDR3: CASSLEWDTEAFF; size: many; V: TRBV5-6; J: TRBJ1-1; D: NA
DNA: TGTGCCAGCAGCTTAGAGCCAGCCACCGGGGAGCTGTTTTTT; CDR3: CASSLEPATGELFF; size: many; V: TRBV11-2; J: TRBJ2-2; D: NA
DNA: TGTGCCAGCAGCTTATCCGGTCAGGGAGGGGAAAAACTGTTTTTT; CDR3: CASSLSGQGGEKLFF; size: many; V: TRBV13; J: TRBJ1-4; D: NA
DNA: TGTGCCATCAGTGAGTCGGGAGCGACCGGCCAAGAGACCCAGTACTTC; CDR3: CAISESGATGQETQYF; size: many; V: TRBV10-3; J: TRBJ2-5; D: NA
DNA: TGTGCCAGCAGTGACCAGGCGTTAGCGGGAGGTGCTGGGGAGCAGTACTTC; CDR3: CASSDQALAGGAGEQYF; size: NA; V: TRBV2; J: TRBJ2-7; D: TRBD2
DNA: TGTGCCAGCAGGGGGACAGAGAATGAAAAACTGTTTTTT; CDR3: CASRGTENEKLFF; size: many; V: TRBV12-3/TRBV12-4; J: TRBJ1-4; D: TRBD1
DNA: TGCGCCAGCAGCAACGACAGGGGGCACTCAGATACGCAGCATTTT; CDR3: CASSNDRGHSDTQHF; size: few; V: TRBV5-1; J: TRBJ1-5; D: TRBD1
DNA: TGTGCCAGCAGGGGGGGCCCGGGACAGGGAGATATTGAGCAGTTCTTC; CDR3: CASRGGPGQGDIEQFF; size: NA; V: TRBV13; J: TRBJ2-1; D: TRBD1
DNA: TGTGCCAGCAGTTACTCGCAGACTAGCGGTGAGCAGTTCTTC; CDR3: CASSYSQTSGEQFF; size: NA; V: TRBV6-5; J: TRBJ2-1; D: TRBD2
DNA: TGTGCCAGCAGTCCGCTTGAGATGACAGGGGGCTCGGAGACCCAGTGCTTC; CDR3: CASSPLEMTGGSETQCF; size: NA; V: TRBV28; J: TRBJ2-5; D: TRBD1
DNA: TGTGCCAGCAGGGAACGGACTAGCGGGAGCGGTGAGCAGTTCTTC; CDR3: CASRERTSGSGEQFF; size: NA; V: TRBV2; J: TRBJ2-1; D: TRBD2
DNA: TGTGCCACCAGCAGAGATCGGGGGCTACCGTTCACAGATACGCAGTATTTT; CDR3: CATSRDRGLPFTDTQYF; size: many; V: TRBV15; J: TRBJ2-3; D: NA
DNA: TGTGCCAGCAGCCAAGTGAGCCCGGGGGCCCAGTACTTC; CDR3: CASSQVSPGAQYF; size: many; V: TRBV14; J: TRBJ2-5; D: NA
DNA: TGTGCCTGGAGCTTCCTCCGAGGGTCTGGAAACACCATATATTTT; CDR3: CAWSFLRGSGNTIYF; size: NA; V: TRBV30; J: TRBJ1-3; D: NA
DNA: TGTGCCTGGAGCGACAGGGGGGCTGAAGCTTTCTTT; CDR3: CAWSDRGAEAFF; size: few; V: TRBV30; J: TRBJ1-1; D: TRBD1
DNA: TGTGCCAGCAGCCCTCAGGGTGGAGGTACTGAAGCTTTCTTT; CDR3: CASSPQGGGTEAFF; size: few; V: TRBV6-5; J: TRBJ1-1; D: NA
DNA: TGCGCCAGCAGCTTCCGACTAGCGGGGGGGCCCGGTCAAGAGACCCAGTACTTC; CDR3: CASSFRLAGGPGQETQYF; size: many; V: TRBV5-1; J: TRBJ2-5; D: TRBD2
DNA: TGTGCCAGCAACCAATTTACGAACACCGGGGAGCTGTTTTTT; CDR3: CASNQFTNTGELFF; size: many; V: TRBV9; J: TRBJ2-2; D: NA
DNA: TGTGCCAGCAGCCGAAAGAAAGCGGGGCCTGGTATCTTC; CDR3: CASSRKKAGPGIF; size: many; V: TRBV11-2; J: TRBJ2-5; D: TRBD2
DNA: TGTGCCTGGAGTCCAGGGAACACTGAAGCTTTCTTT; CDR3: CAWSPGNTEAFF; size: many; V: TRBV30; J: TRBJ1-1; D: NA